The sequence of this T cell receptor beta chain was determined in a study of regulatory T cells in long-lasting Graves disease. Turning to the study itself: Duration of antithyroid drug therapy among newly diagnosed Graves' patients was under 3 months. Study results and caveats: Public clonotype sharing was higher in persistent than newly diagnosed patients.

Regarding this clonotype: Its cognate antigen is unknown.

Sequencing libraries for TCR beta were prepared with iRepertoire HTBI primers and Arm-PCR of CDR3 regions. TCRdb independently ran MiXCR on the multiplex PCR reads; one entry per CDR3 protein. The sample contains some 400,000 distinct CDR3 sequences, 15% of which appear only once. The CDR3 contains 19 residues. V lost 5 bases, J lost 0 bases, and 18 bases stayed unmatched. Germline loops: CDR1 MNHNS, CDR2 SASEGT. Time point meaning: newly diagnosed GD, antithyroid drugs for less than 3 months. The TCR library used RNA extracted from PBMCs. By American Thyroid Association guidelines, Graves' disease was diagnosed in the cohort. These data are also associated with another study on T cells in Graves' hyperthyroidism and ophthalmopathy.

Specimen: peripheral blood mononuclear cells (PBMCs), collected at new diagnosis, from a patient treated with antithyroid drugs. This sequence originates from a woman in her twenties or thirties with Graves disease. This rearrangement joins TRBV6-1 to TRBJ1-1; 7 bases are a match to TRBD1. This chain's CDR3 is CASSPHQNRQGDMNTEAFF. The CDR3, as DNA: TGTGCCAGCAGTCCTCACCAGAATCGACAGGGCGACATGAACACTGAAGCTTTCTTT.